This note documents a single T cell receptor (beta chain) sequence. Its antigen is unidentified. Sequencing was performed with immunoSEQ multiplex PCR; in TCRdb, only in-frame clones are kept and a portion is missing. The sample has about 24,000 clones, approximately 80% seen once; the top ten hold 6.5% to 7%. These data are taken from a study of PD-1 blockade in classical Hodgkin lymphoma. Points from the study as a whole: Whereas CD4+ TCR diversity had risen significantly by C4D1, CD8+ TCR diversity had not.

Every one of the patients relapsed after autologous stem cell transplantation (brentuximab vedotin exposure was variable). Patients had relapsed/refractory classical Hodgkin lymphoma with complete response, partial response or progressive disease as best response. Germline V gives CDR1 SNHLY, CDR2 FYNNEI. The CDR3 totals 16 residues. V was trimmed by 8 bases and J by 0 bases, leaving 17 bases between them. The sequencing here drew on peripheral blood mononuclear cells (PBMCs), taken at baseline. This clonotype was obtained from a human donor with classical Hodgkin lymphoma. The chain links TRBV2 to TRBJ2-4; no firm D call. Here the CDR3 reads CASRFRLSLAKNIQYF. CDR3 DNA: TGTGCCAGCCGGTTTAGACTGAGCTTAGCCAAAAACATTCAGTACTTC.